This TCR beta chain is from a study of spatial heterogeneity in lung cancer. Every TCR cDNA molecule bore a unique molecular identifier. TCRdb fed the 5' RACE reads into MiXCR, producing one record per CDR3 protein. The sample carries some 9,000 distinct CDR3 sequences, roughly an eighth recorded once. The J segment lost 8 bases and the V segment lost 4 bases, leaving 8 bases of the junction unmatched. Germline V lookup: CDR1 SEHNR, CDR2 FQNEAQ (reference sequence). There are 14 residues in the CDR3. By share, this clonotype counts as medium-sized. Its cognate antigen is unknown. This beta chain is an off-target read within a library intended for alpha chains, so its frequency means little. Time point indicated: sample taken at primary tumor resection. Findings and limits, study-wide: The number of expanded tumor alpha and beta chains correlated with mutation number.

The V gene is TRBV7-9, the J gene TRBJ1-1, with 9 bases lining up with TRBD1. The TCR originated in a male donor with early-stage non-small cell lung cancer. Sequenced here: lung tumor tissue, sampled at surgery. CDR3 residues: CASSSGRTGAEAFF. CDR3 DNA: TGTGCCAGCAGCTCCGGCCGGACAGGGGCGGAAGCTTTCTTT.